This TCR beta chain was documented in a study of cytomegalovirus exposure and HLA in healthy donors. About the research overall: When 398 donors were genotyped, approximately 80% of them were found to fall in the Caucasian-associated ancestry cluster. Regarding the study as a whole: A missense DCLRE1C variant was associated with V- and J-gene trimming of TCR beta chains in a later analysis, and an independent cohort replicated the association. Exclusion as indistinguishable affected some V segments, including TRBV6-2 and TRBV6-3.

PCR was performed using 60 Vbeta and 13 Jbeta primers. The protocol was immunoSEQ multiplex PCR, while the TCRdb copy is restricted to in-frame clones and leaves out a portion. In the table there are about 93,000 clones, around four fifths of which are singletons. Likely unrecorded immune exposures existed in these nominally healthy donors. Comment on this clone: Its antigen is as yet unknown.

V was clipped by 1 base and J by 3 bases, with 13 bases between them. The CDR3 contains 15 residues. The germline CDR1 and CDR2 sequences are SGHAT and FQNNGV. This chain joins TRBV11-2 and TRBJ2-7; TRBD1 is a possible D gene (5 bases). The sequence was collected from a woman aged 40 to 50 in good health and CMV-seronegative. Source material: PBMCs. This CDR3 reads CASSLVPGHYYEQYF. The CDR3 coding sequence is TGTGCCAGCAGCTTAGTGCCAGGGCACTACTACGAGCAGTACTTC.